What follows are 13 T cell receptor beta chains derived from one specimen sequenced in a study of blood T cell repertoires in COVID-19. Clones were sequenced by immunoSEQ multiplex PCR, and TCRdb holds only the in-frame ones, with some missing. The sample holds a few hundred thousand clones, less than 90% seen once. The specimen sequenced was peripheral blood. The source is a woman older than 75 with COVID-19, enrolled during active disease.

This chain uses TRBV5-1 with TRBJ1-2; D is uncertain. V shed 4 bases and J shed 3 bases, with 10 bases lying between them. The CDR3 sequence is 13 residues long. In germline, CDR1 is SGHRS, CDR2 YFSETQ. CDR3 in DNA: TGCGCCAGCAGCCTCTCGGGTGACTATGGCTACACCTTC. Its protein is CASSLSGDYGYTF.

V usage is TRBV7-9 and J usage is TRBJ1-4; 7 bases are a match to TRBD1. There are 15 residues in the CDR3. V lost 7 bases and J lost 1; bases outside the gene matches: 6. Germline CDR1 is SEHNR and CDR2 is FQNEAQ (reference sequence). As DNA, the CDR3 is TGTGCCAGCAACCAGGGGGATAAAACTAATGAAAAACTGTTTTTT. This encodes CASNQGDKTNEKLFF.

The rearrangement joins TRBV4-3 to TRBJ1-6; D remains unclear. CDR3 length: 14 amino acids. Germline-derived CDR1 and CDR2 are LGHNA and YSLEER. The V and J ends lost 0 bases and 7 bases respectively, with 7 bases between them. The chain's CDR3 is CASSQDTRNSPLHF. CDR3 coding DNA: TGCGCCAGCAGCCAAGATACTCGAAATTCACCCCTCCACTTT.

Note on this clone: No DNA is shown, since the ends of the CDR3 on it are uncertain; the CDR3 is the one TCRdb lists. The chain has TRBV7-9 and TRBJ2-7; TRBD1 was called by the table and not checked on the DNA. The CDR3 is 13 amino acids in total, end residues counted. The germline gives CDR1 SEHNR, CDR2 FQNEAQ (reference sequence). The chain's CDR3 is CASSLVGTGNNYF.

The CDR3 here is CASSQQNSYEQYF. The CDR3 DNA is TGTGCCAGCTCTCAACAGAACTCCTACGAGCAGTACTTC. The chain carries TRBV12-3 or TRBV12-4 and TRBJ2-7; no clear D. This CDR3 is built from 13 residues. V was pared by 8 bases and J by 0 bases, with 11 bases between.

V usage is TRBV20-1 and J usage is TRBJ1-2; D gene unclear. Germline V CDR1 and CDR2: DFQATT, SNEGSKA (reference sequence). The germline V and J ends were trimmed by 6 bases and 8 bases, with 13 bases remaining between them. The CDR3 extends over 11 amino acids. CDR3 sequence: CSAGGGSGYTF. In nucleotides, the CDR3 is TGCAGTGCCGGAGGTGGGTCCGGCTACACCTTC.

This chain connects TRBV7-9 to TRBJ1-2; no clear D gene. Between the trimmed V and J ends, which lost 2 bases and 4 bases, there was a span of 11 bases. Germline CDR1 and CDR2: SEHNR and FQNEAQ (reference sequence). The CDR3 is 14 residues long. CDR3 protein: CASSLLGSPYGYTF. The CDR3 DNA follows: TGTGCCAGCAGCTTACTTGGGAGCCCCTATGGCTACACCTTC.

J is TRBJ1-2 and V is TRBV30; 7 bases agree with TRBD1. The CDR3 extends over 12 amino acids. CDR1 GTSNPN and CDR2 SVGIG come from the germline V gene (reference sequence). Losses at the gene ends were 8 bases for V and 8 bases for J; bases not matched to a gene: 11. The CDR3 DNA follows: TGTGCCGGTCGGACAGGCCCTTTAGGCTACACCTTC. Translating gives CAGRTGPLGYTF.

This clone has a single count. The gene calls are TRBV3-1 (or the pseudogene TRBV3-2) and TRBJ1-2; 7 bases agree with TRBD1. The junction had 6 bases not matched to a gene; V was cut back by 4 bases and J by 4 bases. CDR1 is LGHDT, CDR2 YNNKEL, per germline (reference sequence). The CDR3 runs 14 residues. The DNA of the CDR3 is TGTGCCAGCAGCCCTCGGGACAGACCCTATGGCTACACCTTC. Its translation: CASSPRDRPYGYTF.

V usage is TRBV5-1 and J usage is TRBJ2-3; TRBD2 matches 14 bases. CDR3 length equals 17 residues. V lost 4 bases to trimming and J lost 2 bases; unmatched junction nucleotides: 6. CDR1 is SGHRS and CDR2 is YFSETQ in the germline V gene. The CDR3 is CASSVTGLAGATDTQYF. The CDR3 bases are TGCGCCAGCAGCGTAACGGGACTAGCGGGGGCCACAGATACGCAGTATTTT.

The chain combines TRBV6-6 with TRBJ1-2, with D maybe TRBD1 (6 bases). Germline CDR1 is MNHNY and CDR2 is SVGAGI (reference sequence). V dropped 0 bases and J dropped 0 bases, with 11 bases sitting between them. This CDR3 has 16 residues. The CDR3 sequence: CASSYSLKGANYGYTF. Here the CDR3 DNA reads TGTGCCAGCAGTTACTCCCTTAAGGGGGCTAACTATGGCTACACCTTC.

The chain joins TRBV3-1 (or the pseudogene TRBV3-2) to TRBJ2-7, with 10 positions matching TRBD2. J lost 2 bases, V lost 2 bases, and 3 bases had no gene match. Germline values: CDR1 LGHDT, CDR2 YNNKEL (reference sequence). The CDR3 is 15 residues long. The CDR3 protein is CASSQTSGDTYEQYF. The CDR3 nucleotides are TGTGCCAGCAGCCAAACTAGCGGGGACACCTACGAGCAGTACTTC.

This sequence joins TRBV29-1 and TRBJ1-4; D is ambiguous. The CDR3 is 15 amino acids. Trimming took 0 bases from V and 7 from J, leaving 15 bases between them. The germline V gene has CDR1 SQVTM and CDR2 ANQGSEA. CDR3 amino acids: CSVEDLRGYSEKLFF. As DNA, the CDR3 is TGCAGCGTTGAAGATCTTCGGGGTTACAGTGAAAAACTGTTTTTT. The full variable domain, rest sourced from reference TRBV29-1 and TRBJ1-4, is SAVISQKPSRDICQRGTSLTIQCQVDSQVTMMFWYRQQPGQSLTLIATANQGSEATYESGFVIDKFPISRPNLTFSTLTVSNMSPEDSSIYLCSVEDLRGYSEKLFFGSGTQLSVL.